This TCR beta chain was captured by sequencing in a study of cytomegalovirus exposure and HLA in healthy donors. This clone appeared a few times. With 60 Vbeta and 13 Jbeta primers, the PCR was carried out. The protocol was immunoSEQ multiplex PCR, while the TCRdb copy is restricted to in-frame clones and leaves out a portion. The sample shows fewer than 95,000 clones, about two thirds of them seen only once. All the people who gave samples were healthy bone marrow donors. Each donor was nominally healthy when sampled (though unrecorded immune exposures were likely). This clonotype was obtained from a woman in her forties or fifties in good health and CMV-seropositive. The sequencing input was PBMCs.

The CDR3 reads CASSEATDTDTQYF. DNA for the CDR3: TGTGCCAGCAGTGAAGCGACTGACACAGATACGCAGTATTTT. V gene TRBV2 combines with J gene TRBJ2-3; D not certain. V was cut by 0 bases and J by 2 bases, with 6 bases left in between. This CDR3 has 14 residues. Germline V CDR1 and CDR2: SNHLY, FYNNEI.